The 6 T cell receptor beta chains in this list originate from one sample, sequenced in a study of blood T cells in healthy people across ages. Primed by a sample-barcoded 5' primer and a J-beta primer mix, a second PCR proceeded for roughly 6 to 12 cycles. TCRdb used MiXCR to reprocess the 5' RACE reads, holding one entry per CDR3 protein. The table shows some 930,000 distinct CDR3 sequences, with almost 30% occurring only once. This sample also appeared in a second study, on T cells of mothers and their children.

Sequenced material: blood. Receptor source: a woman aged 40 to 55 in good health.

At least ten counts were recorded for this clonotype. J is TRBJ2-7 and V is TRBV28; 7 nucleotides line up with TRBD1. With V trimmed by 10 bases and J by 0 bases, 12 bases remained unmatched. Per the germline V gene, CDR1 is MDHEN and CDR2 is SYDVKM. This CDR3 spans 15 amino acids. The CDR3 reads CATLSGTAYSYEQYF. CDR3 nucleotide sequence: TGTGCCACCCTATCAGGGACAGCCTACTCCTACGAGCAGTACTTC.

CDR3 loop: CSTRPRLARGNEQFF. The CDR3 nucleotides read TGCAGCACTCGGCCAAGACTAGCACGGGGCAATGAGCAGTTCTTC. This chain links TRBV29-1 with TRBJ2-1; 7 nucleotides agree with TRBD2. This CDR3 region has 15 residues. From germline, CDR1 is SQVTM and CDR2 ANQGSEA. The V segment lost 8 bases and the J segment 6 bases; nucleotides outside the gene matches: 16.

The CDR3 coding sequence is TGCAGTGCTGACAGGGGGCCCACTGAAGCTTTCTTT. This gives the protein CSADRGPTEAFF. The chain couples TRBV20-1 to TRBJ1-1, with 10 bases lining up with TRBD1. Germline CDR1 and CDR2: DFQATT and SNEGSKA (reference sequence). The CDR3 is 12 residues long. The V segment lost 5 bases and the J segment 4 bases; nucleotides outside the gene matches: 1.

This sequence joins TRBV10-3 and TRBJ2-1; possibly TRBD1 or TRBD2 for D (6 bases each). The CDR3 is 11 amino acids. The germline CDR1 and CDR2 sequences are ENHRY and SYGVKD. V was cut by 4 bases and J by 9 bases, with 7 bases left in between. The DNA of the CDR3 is TGTGCCATCAGTGGGGGGGCTGAGCAGTTCTTC. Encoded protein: CAISGGAEQFF.

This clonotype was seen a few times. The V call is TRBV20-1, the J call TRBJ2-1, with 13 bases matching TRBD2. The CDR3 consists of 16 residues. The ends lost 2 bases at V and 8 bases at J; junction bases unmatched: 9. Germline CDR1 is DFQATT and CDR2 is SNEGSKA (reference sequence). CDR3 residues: CSARSTGTSGVYEQFF. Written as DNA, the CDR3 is TGCAGTGCTAGATCTACCGGGACTAGCGGGGTATATGAGCAGTTCTTC.

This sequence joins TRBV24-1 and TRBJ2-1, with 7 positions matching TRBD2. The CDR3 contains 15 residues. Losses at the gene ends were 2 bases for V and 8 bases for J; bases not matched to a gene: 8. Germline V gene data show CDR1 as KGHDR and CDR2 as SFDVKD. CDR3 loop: CATSDSGGTPHEQFF. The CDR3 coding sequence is TGTGCCACCAGTGATTCCGGGGGGACTCCCCATGAGCAGTTCTTC.